The T cell receptor beta chain under discussion was sequenced for a study of shared clonotypes between healthy human individuals. Regarding the study as a whole: Estimated clonotype richness was generally higher in naive than memory subsets. Rarefaction curves obtained for sorted subsets showed sequencing incomplete despite large depth.

Original processing notes: ImmunoSEQ junction-only sequences lacked quality scores, so their filtering differed. Sequencing used immunoSEQ multiplex PCR; TCRdb keeps in-frame clones, though not all of them. D and trimming come from the DNA, and the V and J calls and clone size come from that table. The profile covers around 1.6 million clones, with roughly 98% appearing a single time and roughly 0.45% taken by the ten largest. Turning to this clone: Its antigen is not known.

V was clipped by 5 bases and J by 5 bases; unmatched bases: 8. The germline gives CDR1 SEHNR, CDR2 FQNEAQ (reference sequence). This CDR3 is built from 14 residues. The specimen was naive CD4+ T cells sorted from blood. The subset was: CD45RA+ positively selected. The gene calls are TRBV7-9 and TRBJ1-2; 7 positions match TRBD1. This clonotype originated in a man aged 30-40 years in good health. The CDR3 nucleotides read TGTGCCAGCAGCGATATGGACAGGCGGTATGGCTACACCTTC. Amino acids: CASSDMDRRYGYTF.